This record concerns one T cell receptor beta chain sequence. The sample comes from a study of technical replicates of blood from a few donors. The V and J ends lost 0 bases and 4 bases, in that order; junction bases with no gene match: 2. This CDR3 comprises 16 residues. Per the germline V gene, CDR1 is SGDLS and CDR2 is YYNGEE. Clones were sequenced by immunoSEQ multiplex PCR, and TCRdb holds only the in-frame ones, with some missing. The sample records roughly 50,000 clones, approximately 92% being singletons. J is TRBJ2-3 and V is TRBV9; 13 bases align to TRBD2. Material for sequencing was PBMCs. This TCR was sampled from a human donor in good health. Some clones in this sample may be carry-over from other donors' samples. In DNA, the CDR3 is TGTGCCAGCAGCGTAGGGACTAGCGGGAGAGCAGATACGCAGTATTTT. Amino acids: CASSVGTSGRADTQYF.